The entry below describes one T cell receptor (beta chain). The antigen remains undetermined. The data derive from a study of follicular helper T cells after annual influenza vaccination. Study-wide findings and caveats: Day 7 ICOS+CD38+ clones later appeared mostly in ICOS-CD38- cTfh. Change in circulating plasmablasts correlated with ICOS+CD38+ cTfh clonality change.

The time point denotes: 2014-2015 season, pre-vaccination. ICOS+CD38+ and ICOS-CD38- fractions were sorted from non-naive CD4+CXCR5+PD-1+ cells. Profiling relied on immunoSEQ multiplex PCR, and the TCRdb table lists in-frame clones only, not all of them. This table has 25,000 to 35,000 clones, 80% to 90% appearing once. This clonotype originated in an adult who received the influenza vaccine. Sequenced material: CXCR5+ CD38- circulating T follicular helper cells from blood, taken on the day of influenza vaccination. Subset specified: circulating Tfh, non-naive CD4+CXCR5+PD-1+ (ICOS+CD38+ or ICOS-CD38-).

The CDR3 nucleotides read TGTGCCAGCAGCCCACGGGGTTCCTATAATTCACCCCTCCACTTT. Protein product: CASSPRGSYNSPLHF. J is TRBJ1-6 and V is TRBV11-2, with unresolved D. Germline V gene data show CDR1 as SGHAT and CDR2 as FQNNGV. This CDR3 is built from 15 residues. Trimming took off 5 bases at V and 1 base at J, with 9 bases between the two ends.